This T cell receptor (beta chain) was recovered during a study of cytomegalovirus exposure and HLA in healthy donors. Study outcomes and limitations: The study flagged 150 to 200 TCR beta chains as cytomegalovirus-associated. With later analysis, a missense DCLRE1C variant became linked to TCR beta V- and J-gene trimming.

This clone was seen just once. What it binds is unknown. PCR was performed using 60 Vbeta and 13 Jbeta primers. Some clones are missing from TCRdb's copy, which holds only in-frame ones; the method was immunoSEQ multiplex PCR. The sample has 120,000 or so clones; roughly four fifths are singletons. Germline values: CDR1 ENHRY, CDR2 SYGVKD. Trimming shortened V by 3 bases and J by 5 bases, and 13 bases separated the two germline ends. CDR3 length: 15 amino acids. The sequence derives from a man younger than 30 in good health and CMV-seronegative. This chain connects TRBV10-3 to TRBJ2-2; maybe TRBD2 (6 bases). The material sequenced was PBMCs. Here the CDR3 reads CAISETGGGTGELFF. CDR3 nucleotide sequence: TGTGCCATCAGTGAAACCGGGGGTGGAACCGGGGAGCTGTTTTTT.